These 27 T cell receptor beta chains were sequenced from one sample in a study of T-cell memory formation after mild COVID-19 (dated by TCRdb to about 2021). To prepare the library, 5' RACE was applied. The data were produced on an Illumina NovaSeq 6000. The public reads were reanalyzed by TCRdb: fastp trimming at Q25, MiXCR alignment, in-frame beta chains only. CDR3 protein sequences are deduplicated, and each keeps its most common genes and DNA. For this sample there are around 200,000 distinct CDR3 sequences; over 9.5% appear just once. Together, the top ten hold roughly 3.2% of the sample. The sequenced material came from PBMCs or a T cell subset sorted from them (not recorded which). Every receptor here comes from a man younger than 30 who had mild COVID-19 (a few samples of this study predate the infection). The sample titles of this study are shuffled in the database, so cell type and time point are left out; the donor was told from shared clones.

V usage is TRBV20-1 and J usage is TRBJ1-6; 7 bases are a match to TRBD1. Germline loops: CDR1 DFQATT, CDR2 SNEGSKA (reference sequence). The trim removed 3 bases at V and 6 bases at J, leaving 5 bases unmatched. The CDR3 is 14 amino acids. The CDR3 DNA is TGCAGTGCTAGTAAGACAGGGTCTAATTCACCCCTCCACTTT. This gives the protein CSASKTGSNSPLHF.

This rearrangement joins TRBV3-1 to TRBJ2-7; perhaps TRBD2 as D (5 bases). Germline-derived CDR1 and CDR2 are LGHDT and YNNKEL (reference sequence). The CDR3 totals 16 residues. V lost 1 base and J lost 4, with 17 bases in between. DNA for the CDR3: TGTGCCAGCAGCCAAGCGGGGAGCGGTTGGGGTTACGAGCAGTACGTC. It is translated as CASSQAGSGWGYEQYV.

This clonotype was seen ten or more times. CDR3 region: CASSSHDSGGNQPQHF. CDR3 DNA: TGTGCCAGCAGCTCCCACGACAGCGGGGGCAATCAGCCCCAGCATTTT. The chain links TRBV7-8 to TRBJ1-5; perhaps TRBD1 as D (5 bases). Trimming cost V 4 bases and J 2 bases, with 15 bases left between them. This CDR3 spans 16 amino acids. CDR1 is SGHVS, CDR2 FQNEAQ, per germline. The complete variable domain, with remaining parts taken from reference TRBV7-8 and TRBJ1-5, reads GAGVSQSPRYKVAKRGQDVALRCDPISGHVSLFWYQQALGQGPEFLTYFQNEAQLDKSGLPSDRFFAERPEGSVSTLKIQRTQQEDSAVYLCASSSHDSGGNQPQHFGDGTRLSIL.

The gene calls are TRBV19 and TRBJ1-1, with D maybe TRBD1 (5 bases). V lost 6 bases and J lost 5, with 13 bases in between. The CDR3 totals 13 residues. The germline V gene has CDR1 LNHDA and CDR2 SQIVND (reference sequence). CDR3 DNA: TGTGCCAGTAGATCCATGGGGGGTACTGAAGCTTTCTTT. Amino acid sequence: CASRSMGGTEAFF.

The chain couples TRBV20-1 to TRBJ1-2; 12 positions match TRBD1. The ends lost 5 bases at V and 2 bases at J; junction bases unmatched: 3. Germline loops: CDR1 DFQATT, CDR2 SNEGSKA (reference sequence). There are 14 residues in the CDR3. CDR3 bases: TGCAGTGCTGGGGGACAGGGGGCAAACTATGGCTACACCTTC. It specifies CSAGGQGANYGYTF.

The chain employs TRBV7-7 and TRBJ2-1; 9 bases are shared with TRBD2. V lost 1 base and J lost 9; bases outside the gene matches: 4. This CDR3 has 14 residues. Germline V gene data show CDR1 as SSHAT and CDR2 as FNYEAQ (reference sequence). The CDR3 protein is CASSLELAGSEQFF. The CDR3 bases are TGTGCCAGCAGCTTAGAGCTAGCGGGGAGTGAGCAGTTCTTC.

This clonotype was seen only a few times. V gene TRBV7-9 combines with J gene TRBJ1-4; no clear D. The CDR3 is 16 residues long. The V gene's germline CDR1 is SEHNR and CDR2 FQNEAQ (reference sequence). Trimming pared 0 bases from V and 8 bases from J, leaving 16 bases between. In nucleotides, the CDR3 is TGTGCCAGCAGCTTAGCGCCCCCCGCGTCCCGAGAAAAACTGTTTTTT. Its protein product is CASSLAPPASREKLFF.

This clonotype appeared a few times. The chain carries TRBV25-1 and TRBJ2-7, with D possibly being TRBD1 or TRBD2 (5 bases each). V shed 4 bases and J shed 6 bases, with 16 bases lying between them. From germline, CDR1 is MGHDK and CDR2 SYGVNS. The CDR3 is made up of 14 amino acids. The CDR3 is CASSARGGGREQYF. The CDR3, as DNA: TGTGCCAGCAGTGCCCGCGGTGGGGGACGCGAGCAGTACTTC.

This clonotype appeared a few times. In nucleotides, the CDR3 is TGTGCCAGCACCGAGACTAGCGGGGGGCCTAATACGCAGTATTTT. Translation: CASTETSGGPNTQYF. The V gene is TRBV6-1, the J gene TRBJ2-3; 13 bases map to TRBD2. The CDR3 extends over 15 amino acids. CDR1 and CDR2 (germline): MNHNS, SASEGT. V dropped 7 bases and J dropped 7; count of bases not matched to a gene: 8.

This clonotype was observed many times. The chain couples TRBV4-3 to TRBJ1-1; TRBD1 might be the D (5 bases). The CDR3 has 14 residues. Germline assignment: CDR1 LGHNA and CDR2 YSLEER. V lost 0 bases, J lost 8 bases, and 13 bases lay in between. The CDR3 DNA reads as TGCGCCAGCAGCCAAGATAGTGGGGCACTGGAAGCTTTCTTT. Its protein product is CASSQDSGALEAFF.

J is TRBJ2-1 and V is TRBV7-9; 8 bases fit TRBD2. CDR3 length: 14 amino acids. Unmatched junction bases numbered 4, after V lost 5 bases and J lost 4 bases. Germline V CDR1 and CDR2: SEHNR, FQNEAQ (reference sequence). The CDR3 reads CASSPGTRYNEQFF. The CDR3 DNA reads TGTGCCAGCAGCCCCGGGACTAGGTACAATGAGCAGTTCTTC.

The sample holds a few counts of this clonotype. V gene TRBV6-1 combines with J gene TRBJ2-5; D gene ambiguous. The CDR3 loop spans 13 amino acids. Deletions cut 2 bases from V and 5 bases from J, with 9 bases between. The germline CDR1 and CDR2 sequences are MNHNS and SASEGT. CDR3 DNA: TGTGCCAGCAGTGAAAGATGGTTTGAGACCCAGTACTTC. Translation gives CASSERWFETQYF.

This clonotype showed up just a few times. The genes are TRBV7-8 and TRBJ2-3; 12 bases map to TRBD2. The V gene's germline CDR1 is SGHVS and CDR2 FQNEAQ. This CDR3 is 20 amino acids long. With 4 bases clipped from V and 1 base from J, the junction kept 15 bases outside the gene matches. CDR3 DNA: TGTGCCAGCAGCTACCCGCCGGGACTAGCGGGCCATGGGGGCACAGATACGCAGTATTTT. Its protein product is CASSYPPGLAGHGGTDTQYF.

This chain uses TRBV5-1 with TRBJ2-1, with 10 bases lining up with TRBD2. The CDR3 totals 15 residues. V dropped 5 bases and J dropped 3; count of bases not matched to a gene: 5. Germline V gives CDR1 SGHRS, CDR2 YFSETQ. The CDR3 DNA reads TGCGCCAGCAGGACCACTAGCGGGGTCTACAATGAGCAGTTCTTC. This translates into CASRTTSGVYNEQFF.

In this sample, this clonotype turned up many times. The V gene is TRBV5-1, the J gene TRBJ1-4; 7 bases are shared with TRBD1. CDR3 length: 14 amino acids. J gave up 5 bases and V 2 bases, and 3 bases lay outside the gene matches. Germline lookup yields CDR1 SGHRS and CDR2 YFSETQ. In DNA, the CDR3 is TGCGCCAGCAGCTTACAACAGGGGAATGAAAAACTGTTTTTT. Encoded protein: CASSLQQGNEKLFF.

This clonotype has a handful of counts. The CDR3 protein is CSARDLAGGHIQYF. The DNA for the CDR3 is TGCAGTGCTAGAGATCTAGCGGGGGGTCACATTCAGTACTTC. The chain employs TRBV20-1 and TRBJ2-4; 11 nucleotides line up with TRBD2. V shed 0 bases, J shed 8 bases, and the junction held 3 bases outside the gene matches. CDR1 and CDR2 (germline): DFQATT, SNEGSKA (reference sequence). This CDR3 comprises 14 residues.

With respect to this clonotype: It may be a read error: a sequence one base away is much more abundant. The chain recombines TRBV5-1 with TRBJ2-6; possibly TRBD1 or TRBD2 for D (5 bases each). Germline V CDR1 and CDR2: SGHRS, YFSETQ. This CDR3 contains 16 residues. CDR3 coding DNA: TGCACCAGCAGCTTGGTTGGGACCTCTGGGGCCAACGTCCTGACTTTC. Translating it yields CTSSLVGTSGANVLTF.

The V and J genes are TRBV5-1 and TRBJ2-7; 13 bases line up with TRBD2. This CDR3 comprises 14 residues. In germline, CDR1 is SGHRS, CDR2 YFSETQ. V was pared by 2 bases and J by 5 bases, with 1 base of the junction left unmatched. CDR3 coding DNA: TGCGCCAGCAGCTTTGGACTAGCGGGGGACGAGCAGTACTTC. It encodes CASSFGLAGDEQYF.

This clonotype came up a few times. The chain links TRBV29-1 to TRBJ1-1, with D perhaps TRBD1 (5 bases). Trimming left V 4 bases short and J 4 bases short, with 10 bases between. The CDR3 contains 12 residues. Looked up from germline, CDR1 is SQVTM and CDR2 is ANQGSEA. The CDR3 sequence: CSVGGQGTEAFF. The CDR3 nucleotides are TGCAGCGTTGGGGGTCAGGGCACTGAAGCTTTCTTT.

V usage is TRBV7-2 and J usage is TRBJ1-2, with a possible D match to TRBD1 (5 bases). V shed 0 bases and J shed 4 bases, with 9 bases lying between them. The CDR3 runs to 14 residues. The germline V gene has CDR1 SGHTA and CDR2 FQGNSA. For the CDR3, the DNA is TGTGCCAGCAGCTTAGCGGGGGTTAGCTATGGCTACACCTTC. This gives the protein CASSLAGVSYGYTF.

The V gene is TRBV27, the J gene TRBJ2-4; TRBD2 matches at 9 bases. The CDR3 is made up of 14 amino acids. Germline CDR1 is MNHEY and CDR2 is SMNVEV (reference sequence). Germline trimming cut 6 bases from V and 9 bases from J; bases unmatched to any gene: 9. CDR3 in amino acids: CASRNAGGRGIQYF. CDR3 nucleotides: TGTGCCAGCAGAAACGCGGGGGGGCGTGGCATTCAGTACTTC.

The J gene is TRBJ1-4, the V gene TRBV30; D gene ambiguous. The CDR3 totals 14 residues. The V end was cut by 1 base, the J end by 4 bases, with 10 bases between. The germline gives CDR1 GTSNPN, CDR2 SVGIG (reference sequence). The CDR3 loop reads CAWSGGGNNEKLFF. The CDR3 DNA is TGTGCCTGGAGTGGAGGAGGGAATAATGAAAAACTGTTTTTT.

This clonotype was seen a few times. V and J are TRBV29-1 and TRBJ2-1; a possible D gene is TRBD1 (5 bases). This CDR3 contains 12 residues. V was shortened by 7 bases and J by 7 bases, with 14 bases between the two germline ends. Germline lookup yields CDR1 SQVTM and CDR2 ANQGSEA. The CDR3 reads CSGGYIVNEQFF. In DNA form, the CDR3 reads TGCAGCGGGGGCTATATAGTAAATGAGCAGTTCTTC.

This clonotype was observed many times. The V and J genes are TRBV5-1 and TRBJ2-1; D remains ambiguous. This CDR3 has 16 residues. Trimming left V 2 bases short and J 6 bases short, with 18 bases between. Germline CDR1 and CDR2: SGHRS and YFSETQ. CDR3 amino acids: CASSLKGAKASNEQFF. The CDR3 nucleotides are TGCGCCAGCAGCTTAAAGGGCGCGAAGGCGAGCAATGAGCAGTTCTTC.

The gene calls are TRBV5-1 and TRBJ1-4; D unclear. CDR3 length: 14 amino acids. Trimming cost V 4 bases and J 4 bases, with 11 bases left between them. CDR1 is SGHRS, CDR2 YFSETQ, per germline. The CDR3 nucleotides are TGCGCCAGCAGCCCGGACGGTTTTAATGAAAAACTGTTTTTT. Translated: CASSPDGFNEKLFF.

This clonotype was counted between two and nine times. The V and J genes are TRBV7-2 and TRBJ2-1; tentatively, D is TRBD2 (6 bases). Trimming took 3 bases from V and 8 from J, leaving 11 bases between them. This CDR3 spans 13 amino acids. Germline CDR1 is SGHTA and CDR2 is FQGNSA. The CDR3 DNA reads TGTGCCAGCAGCTTGGCGGGGCGCGATGAGCAGTTCTTC. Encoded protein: CASSLAGRDEQFF. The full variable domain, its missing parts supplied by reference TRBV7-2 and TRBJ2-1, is GAGVSQSPSNKVTEKGKDVELRCDPISGHTALYWYRQSLGQGLEFLIYFQGNSAPDKSGLPSDRFSAERTGGSVSTLTIQRTQQEDSAVYLCASSLAGRDEQFFGPGTRLTVL.

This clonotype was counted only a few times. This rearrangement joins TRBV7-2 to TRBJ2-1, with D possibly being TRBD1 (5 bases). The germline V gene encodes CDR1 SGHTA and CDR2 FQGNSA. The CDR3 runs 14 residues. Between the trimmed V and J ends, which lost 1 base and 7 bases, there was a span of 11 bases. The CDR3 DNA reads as TGTGCCAGCAGCTTAGGGGGCCTTCTTAATGAGCAGTTCTTC. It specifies CASSLGGLLNEQFF.